The clone carrying this TCR beta chain has just a few counts. The source of the sample is a study of T-cell memory formation after mild COVID-19. TCRdb re-derived calls from the 5' RACE reads in MiXCR, one entry per CDR3 protein. The sample carries 350,000 to 500,000 distinct CDR3 sequences, over 15% recorded once. CDR3 length: 13 residues. Trimming left V 4 bases short and J 2 bases short, with 8 bases between. Germline-derived CDR1 and CDR2 are SGHTA and FQGTGA. This clonotype was sampled from an adult woman who had mild COVID-19 (a few samples of this study predate the infection). Cell type and time point are not known. Sequencing was done on a sample of PBMCs or a T cell subset sorted from them (not recorded which). V is TRBV7-3 and J is TRBJ1-1, with D perhaps matching TRBD1 (5 bases). The CDR3 nucleotides read TGTGCCAGCAGCTCCCGGACAAACACTGAAGCTTTCTTT. This translates into CASSSRTNTEAFF. Together with reference TRBV7-3 and TRBJ1-1, the CDR3 gives the full variable domain: GAGVSQTPSNKVTEKGKYVELRCDPISGHTALYWYRQSLGQGPEFLIYFQGTGAADDSGLPNDRFFAVRPEGSVSTLKIQRTERGDSAVYLCASSSRTNTEAFFGQGTRLTVV.